Each of the 19 T cell receptor beta chains below was sequenced from the same sample in a study of blood T cell repertoires in COVID-19. Only in-frame clones appear in the TCRdb table, and some are missing; sequencing was by immunoSEQ multiplex PCR. The sample holds about 58,000 clones, approximately 92% seen once. The sequencing input was peripheral blood. These receptors were obtained from a man aged 50-60 years with active COVID-19.

The chain employs TRBV12-5 and TRBJ2-7; D is unresolved. The CDR3 length is 12 residues. V was trimmed by 2 bases and J by 4 bases, leaving 6 bases between them. CDR1 is LGHNT, CDR2 FRNRAP, per germline. CDR3 amino acids: CASGLPFYEQYF. As DNA, the CDR3 is TGTGCTAGTGGTTTGCCTTTTTACGAGCAGTACTTC.

The CDR3 nucleotides read TGTGCCAGCAGCCAAATTCGGAATGAGCAGTTCTTC. This codes for CASSQIRNEQFF. The chain employs TRBV12-3 or TRBV12-4 and TRBJ2-1; unclear D gene. The CDR3 has 12 residues. V was clipped by 6 bases and J by 7 bases, with 10 bases between them.

This chain links TRBV5-1 with TRBJ2-7, with D maybe TRBD2 (5 bases). This CDR3 has 11 residues. Between the trimmed V and J ends, which lost 6 bases and 4 bases, there was a span of 8 bases. Germline V gene lookup returns CDR1 SGHRS and CDR2 YFSETQ. DNA of the CDR3: TGCGCCAGCAAGGGAGAATACGAGCAGTACTTC. Translating it yields CASKGEYEQYF.

This clone occurred once. The V and J genes are TRBV2 and TRBJ2-2; 9 nucleotides align to TRBD2. Germline trimming cut 2 bases from V and 5 bases from J; bases unmatched to any gene: 15. The CDR3 covers 19 residues. From germline, CDR1 is SNHLY and CDR2 FYNNEI. CDR3: CASSEWRIPSGKNTGELFF. DNA for the CDR3: TGTGCCAGCAGTGAATGGCGAATACCTAGCGGGAAAAATACCGGGGAGCTGTTTTTT.

The V and J genes are TRBV7-9 and TRBJ2-7, with TRBD2 identical over 11 bases. The CDR3 has 19 residues. Losses at the gene ends were 4 bases for V and 3 bases for J; bases not matched to a gene: 17. CDR1 and CDR2 from the germline V gene are SEHNR and FQNEAQ (reference sequence). The CDR3, as DNA: TGTGCCAGCAGCTCTACCCACGACACTAGCGGGGGAACCTACTACGAGCAGTACTTC. This encodes CASSSTHDTSGGTYYEQYF.

V is TRBV10-3 and J is TRBJ2-1; 9 nucleotides line up with TRBD2. Trimming removed 8 bases from V and 9 bases from J; junction bases left unmatched: 8. The CDR3 consists of 13 residues. The germline CDR1 and CDR2 sequences are ENHRY and SYGVKD. The chain's CDR3 is CAIAASGEAEQFF. CDR3 bases: TGTGCCATCGCGGCTAGCGGGGAAGCTGAGCAGTTCTTC.

The rearrangement links TRBV9 to TRBJ1-4; D remains ambiguous. The CDR3 loop spans 14 amino acids. The V gene's germline CDR1 is SGDLS and CDR2 YYNGEE. Trimming shortened V by 0 bases and J by 8 bases, and 11 bases separated the two germline ends. The CDR3 protein is CASSVGKGGEKLFF. The CDR3 nucleotides read TGTGCCAGCAGCGTAGGTAAGGGAGGAGAAAAACTGTTTTTT.

The chain employs TRBV19 and TRBJ1-3; D ambiguous. Germline CDR1 reads LNHDA; CDR2 reads SQIVND (reference sequence). The CDR3 contains 16 residues. The ends were cut back, 6 bases at V and 4 bases at J, with 19 bases in the middle. CDR3 DNA sequence: TGTGCCAGTAGGCCCTCCGGGCTCCGAGGGGGAAACACCATATATTTT. As protein: CASRPSGLRGGNTIYF.

The chain uses TRBV2 and TRBJ1-2; D unresolved. V was clipped by 6 bases and J by 0 bases, with 8 bases between them. This CDR3 contains 13 residues. Looked up from germline, CDR1 is SNHLY and CDR2 is FYNNEI. The CDR3 DNA reads TGTGCCAGCAGAGCCGGGACTAACTATGGCTACACCTTC. Translated, it gives CASRAGTNYGYTF.

This chain joins TRBV18 and TRBJ1-1; no reliable D call. Per germline, CDR1 KGHSH and CDR2 LQKENI. V dropped 6 bases and J dropped 4 bases, with 6 bases sitting between them. This CDR3 spans 11 amino acids. CDR3 residues: CASSPGTEAFF. DNA for the CDR3: TGTGCCAGCTCCCCCGGCACTGAAGCTTTCTTT.

V usage is TRBV28 and J usage is TRBJ2-7; D might be TRBD1 (5 bases). This CDR3 is 15 amino acids long. V was pared by 6 bases and J by 3 bases, with 18 bases between. CDR1 is MDHEN and CDR2 is SYDVKM in the germline V gene. This CDR3 reads CASSPPGQGGYEQYF. The CDR3 region has the DNA TGTGCCAGCAGCCCACCCGGGCAGGGCGGCTACGAGCAGTACTTC.

The chain couples TRBV19 to TRBJ2-1; D not certain. Germline CDR1 is LNHDA and CDR2 is SQIVND (reference sequence). The CDR3 is made up of 12 amino acids. Between the trimmed V and J ends, which lost 2 bases and 8 bases, there was a span of 7 bases. The CDR3 here is CASSIIRDEQFF. DNA of the CDR3: TGTGCCAGTAGTATAATCCGGGATGAGCAGTTCTTC.

This clone was counted a single time. V is TRBV19 and J is TRBJ2-5, with D perhaps matching TRBD1 (6 bases). The CDR3 covers 14 residues. The V gene lost 7 bases and the J gene lost 2 bases, with 14 bases spanning the gap. CDR1 and CDR2 (germline): LNHDA, SQIVND (reference sequence). In nucleotides, the CDR3 is TGTGCCAGTATGGAGACAGGTCGTCAAGAGACCCAGTACTTC. Translation gives CASMETGRQETQYF.

This clone was counted a few times. V usage is TRBV27 and J usage is TRBJ1-5; D is unresolved. Trimming removed 6 bases from V and 6 bases from J, with 9 bases in between. From germline, CDR1 is MNHEY and CDR2 SMNVEV (reference sequence). The CDR3 runs 12 residues. This CDR3 reads CASSHAFQPQHF. The CDR3 DNA reads TGTGCCAGCAGCCACGCGTTTCAGCCCCAGCATTTT.

The count of this clone is one. The V and J genes are TRBV4-3 and TRBJ2-5, with unresolved D. The CDR3 length is 13 residues. V was cut by 4 bases and J by 5 bases, with 11 bases left in between. Germline values: CDR1 LGHNA, CDR2 YSLEER. The CDR3 spells CASSRSFGETQYF. Here the CDR3 DNA reads TGCGCCAGCAGCCGTAGCTTCGGGGAGACCCAGTACTTC.

The chain recombines TRBV4-2 with TRBJ2-7, with 12 bases matching TRBD2. This CDR3 comprises 15 residues. Looked up from germline, CDR1 is LGHNA and CDR2 is YNFKEQ. V shed 4 bases, J shed 4 bases, and the junction held 5 bases outside the gene matches. Written as DNA, the CDR3 is TGTGCCAGCAGCCCCCTAGCGGGAGGGCCGTACGAGCAGTACTTC. Its translation: CASSPLAGGPYEQYF.

The chain is built from TRBV6-5 and TRBJ2-7; TRBD1 agrees at 7 bases. The CDR3 loop spans 15 amino acids. CDR1 is MNHEY and CDR2 is SVGAGI in the germline V gene. J was trimmed by 4 bases and V by 5 bases; bases with no gene match: 11. CDR3 in DNA: TGTGCCAGCAGTACGGGACAGAGGGATCGATACGAGCAGTACTTC. As protein: CASSTGQRDRYEQYF.

J is TRBJ2-3 and V is TRBV5-1; 7 nucleotides line up with TRBD2. The CDR3 sequence is 17 residues long. CDR1 is SGHRS, CDR2 YFSETQ, per germline. J gave up 2 bases and V 0 bases, and 9 bases lay outside the gene matches. The CDR3 DNA reads TGCGCCAGCAGCTTGGGTGCTAGCGGAACTTCCACAGATACGCAGTATTTT. Its translation: CASSLGASGTSTDTQYF.

V usage is TRBV14 and J usage is TRBJ1-2; D call uncertain. V was shortened by 4 bases and J by 7 bases, with 16 bases between the two germline ends. Germline CDR1 reads SGHDN; CDR2 reads FVKESK. The CDR3 loop spans 14 amino acids. The CDR3 sequence is CASSLGVNPSGYTF. CDR3 in DNA: TGTGCCAGCAGCCTCGGAGTGAATCCTTCTGGCTACACCTTC. The variable domain in full, completed from reference TRBV14 and TRBJ1-2, reads EAGVTQFPSHSVIEKGQTVTLRCDPISGHDNLYWYRRVMGKEIKFLLHFVKESKQDESGMPNNRFLAERTGGTYSTLKVQPAELEDSGVYFCASSLGVNPSGYTFGSGTRLTVV.